The 13 T cell receptor beta chains below were found in one sample sequenced in a study of CD8+ T cells in alopecia areata. Sorting used CD4, CD8alpha, NKG2D, NKG2ACE and other markers on pooled cutaneous lymph node cells. RNA, once extracted, was reverse transcribed into cDNA for use as the sequencing template. Generated by immunoSEQ multiplex PCR, the TCRdb table keeps only in-frame clones and is missing some. Recorded here are approximately 280,000 clones, none singletons. Material for sequencing was CD4+ T cells sorted from a lymph node. These receptors were taken from a C3H/HeJ mouse with alopecia areata. The strain's MHC haplotype is H2-k.

This clone was seen a few times. Germline and genes: mouse. The sequenced fragment ends 4 residues before the CDR3 boundary, so the rest is inferred from the germline J gene. The chain is built from TRBV17 and TRBJ1-2; D is perhaps TRBD1 (6 bases). Trimming took 1 base from V and 0 from J, leaving 9 bases between them. CDR3 length: 15 residues. Germline V CDR1 and CDR2: MNHDT, YYDKIL. The sequenced CDR3 bases are TGTGCTAGCAGTAGAGCCTCAGGGGCAAACTCC. Its translation is CASSRASGANS. The full CDR3 is CASSRASGANSDYTF.

As to this clone: Gene names and germline refer to mouse. Sequencing ends 4 residues short of the CDR3 end; the germline J gene provides the rest. V is TRBV31 and J is TRBJ2-1, with 7 bases lining up with TRBD1. The CDR3 has 13 amino acids. Per the germline V gene, CDR1 is GKSSPN and CDR2 is SITVG. With V trimmed by 3 bases and J by 6 bases, 5 bases remained unmatched. The covered CDR3 bases are TGTGCCTGGAGCCAACAGGGGATTGCT. The encoded protein is CAWSQQGIA. The CDR3 as a whole reads CAWSQQGIAEQFF.

A remark on this clone: Mouse germline and gene names are used. With the read ending 4 residues before the CDR3 end, the germline J gene is used to fill in that end. The chain employs TRBV13-3 and TRBJ2-2; D uncertain. The CDR3 runs 14 residues. Germline CDR1 is NNHDY and CDR2 is SYVADS. The V and J ends lost 3 bases and 1 base respectively, with 7 bases between them. The CDR3 is CASSVTRNTGQLYF. The part of the CDR3 DNA that was read is TGTGCCAGCAGTGTGACAAGAAACACCGGG. Full variable domain (rest looked up from reference TRBV13-3 and TRBJ2-2): EAAVTQSPRSKVAVTGGKVTLSCHQTNNHDYMYWYRQDTGHGLRLIHYSYVADSTEKGDIPDGYKASRPSQENFSLILELASLSQTAVYFCASSVTRNTGQLYFGEGSKLTVL.

This clone was seen only a few times. Gene names follow the mouse nomenclature. The read falls 4 residues short of the CDR3 end, and the missing part is taken from the germline J gene. V usage is TRBV5 and J usage is TRBJ2-7, with 11 nucleotides matching TRBD2. The CDR3 has 19 amino acids. V dropped 2 bases and J dropped 0; count of bases not matched to a gene: 12. Germline CDR1 reads LGHNA; CDR2 reads YNLKQL (reference sequence). The covered CDR3 bases are TGTGCCAGCAGCCAAATTAATCCCGGACTGGGGGGCGTCTCCTAT. Translated, it gives CASSQINPGLGGVSY. The whole CDR3 protein is CASSQINPGLGGVSYEQYF.

This clone turned up a few times. Each gene name is a mouse one. The read halts 4 residues ahead of the CDR3 end, with the missing end drawn from the germline J gene. This specimen includes other DNA sequences encoding the same CDR3. The chain has TRBV13-2 and TRBJ2-5; a weak D match, TRBD1 (5 bases). The CDR3 consists of 13 residues. In germline, CDR1 is NNHNN, CDR2 SYGAGS (reference sequence). CDR3 sequence: CASGGQGEDTQYF. CDR3 bases read: TGTGCCAGCGGTGGCCAGGGTGAAGAC.

This clone occurred a few times. Mouse gene names and germline throughout. The CDR3 goes on 4 residues after the read ends, and that part is filled in from the germline J gene. The V and J genes are TRBV31 and TRBJ2-2, with a possible D match to TRBD1 (6 bases). V lost 5 bases and J 0 bases, leaving 13 bases between the germline ends. This CDR3 is 15 amino acids long. From germline, CDR1 is GKSSPN and CDR2 SITVG. The covered CDR3 bases are TGTGCCTGGCGGGGGACATTGGCAAACACCGGG. This sequence encodes CAWRGTLANTG. The entire CDR3 sequence reads CAWRGTLANTGQLYF. Together with reference TRBV31 and TRBJ2-2, the CDR3 gives the full variable domain: AQTIHQWPVAEIKAVGSPLSLGCTIKGKSSPNLYWYWQATGGTLQQLFYSITVGQVESVVQLNLSASRPKDDQFILSTEKLLLSHSGFYLCAWRGTLANTGQLYFGEGSKLTVL.

Regarding this clone: Mouse names are used for the genes. This CDR3 is CASSRTGGGTEVFF. Partial CDR3 DNA: TGTGCTAGCAGTAGAACAGGGGGCGGCACA. The chain combines TRBV17 with TRBJ1-1; 9 positions match TRBD1. The read ends 4 residues early relative to the CDR3; the germline J gene fills the gap. The CDR3 extends over 14 amino acids. Trimming cost V 2 bases and J 4 bases; bases outside gene matches: 2. Germline-derived CDR1 and CDR2 are MNHDT and YYDKIL. Filled out from reference TRBV17 and TRBJ1-1, the complete variable domain reads DTTVKQNPRYKLARVGKPVNLICSQTMNHDTMYWYQKKPNQAPKLLLFYYDKILNREADTFEKFQSSRPNNSFCSLYIGSAGLEYSAMYLCASSRTGGGTEVFFGKGTRLTVV.

There are a few counts of this clone. The genes and germline here are from mouse. The sequenced fragment ends 4 residues before the CDR3 boundary, so the rest is inferred from the germline J gene. V usage is TRBV13-1 and J usage is TRBJ2-4; 9 nucleotides line up with TRBD2. V trimming: 2 bases; J trimming: 3 bases; junction bases outside the gene matches: 4. CDR3 length equals 15 residues. Germline V CDR1 and CDR2: NSHNY, SYGAGN. This CDR3 reads CASSEYWGAQNTLYF. The CDR3 DNA, read in part, is TGTGCCAGCAGTGAATACTGGGGGGCGCAAAAC.

As for this clone: Gene labels here are mouse ones. The CDR3 extends 4 residues past the end of the read, so its final part is completed from the germline J gene. The V call is TRBV13-2, the J call TRBJ2-7; the D gene is possibly TRBD2 (6 bases). Per the germline V gene, CDR1 is NNHNN and CDR2 is SYGAGS (reference sequence). This CDR3 has 12 residues. CDR3 region: CASGTGKYEQYF. Partial CDR3 DNA: TGTGCCAGCGGTACTGGGAAGTAT.

This clone was counted only a few times. Gene names are the mouse ones. The observed sequence ends 4 residues before the CDR3 terminus, with the missing tail filled in from the germline J gene. This sample includes further DNA sequences coding for the same CDR3. This chain joins TRBV2 and TRBJ1-2, with D maybe TRBD1 (6 bases). The germline gives CDR1 LGHNA, CDR2 YSYQKL. CDR3 length: 15 amino acids. V shed 2 bases and J shed 0 bases, with 10 bases lying between them. Here the CDR3 reads CASSQTGTTNSDYTF. The CDR3 DNA, read in part, is TGTGCCAGCAGCCAAACAGGGACAACAAACTCC.

A remark on this clone: Gene names follow the mouse nomenclature. The read comes to an end 4 residues before the CDR3 does, leaving the germline J gene to fill in the end. Other DNA sequences in the same sample also yield this CDR3. The chain links TRBV19 to TRBJ2-4; 9 positions match TRBD2. CDR1 and CDR2 (germline): FNHDT, SITEND (reference sequence). The CDR3 runs to 15 residues. The CDR3 here is CASSRPGLGENTLYF. CDR3 DNA (partial): TGTGCCAGCAGCCGACCGGGACTGGGAGAAAAC.

In its sample, this clone was seen a few times. Genes and germline are mouse. Coverage ceases 4 residues before the CDR3 finishes, and the germline J gene fills in the end. The chain is built from TRBV1 and TRBJ2-5, with no clear D. The length of the CDR3 is 14 residues. Trimming took off 3 bases at V and 2 bases at J, with 9 bases between the two ends. Germline loops: CDR1 NSQYPW, CDR2 LRSPGD (reference sequence). The DNA read from the CDR3 is TGCACCTGCAGTGCCGACAAATTCCAAGAC. It encodes CTCSADKFQD. The whole CDR3 is CTCSADKFQDTQYF.

As regards this clone: Gene names refer to mouse genes. The read falls 4 residues short of the CDR3 end, and the missing part is taken from the germline J gene. The chain employs TRBV1 and TRBJ2-4; 9 nucleotides line up with TRBD2. This CDR3 is built from 15 residues. Trimming at V came to 1 base and at J to 2 bases, leaving 1 base not matched to a gene. The germline CDR1 and CDR2 sequences are NSQYPW and LRSPGD (reference sequence). CDR3 DNA (partial): TGCACCTGCAGTGCAGGACTGGGGGATCAAAAC. It specifies CTCSAGLGDQN. The whole CDR3 protein reads CTCSAGLGDQNTLYF.